The TCR beta chain described here comes from a study of blood T cell repertoires in COVID-19. Background on the study: Some COVID-19 samples were acute and others convalescent; all came from the United States, Italy and Spain.

Authors' analysis steps: Amplification with reference gene primers provided the estimates of nucleated cell counts. Method: immunoSEQ multiplex PCR; TCRdb's copy keeps in-frame clones and lacks some. V, J and clone size derive from that table, while D and trimming were established from the DNA sequence. The sample lists 80,000 to 100,000 clones, around 82% occurring once. Germline-derived CDR1 and CDR2 are GTSNPN and SVGIG (reference sequence). Between the trimmed V and J ends, which lost 3 bases and 1 base, there was a span of 6 bases. The CDR3 is 12 amino acids. A remark on this clone: This sample also contains other DNA sequences that code for the same CDR3.

This TCR was sampled from a man in his sixties or seventies with active or convalescent COVID-19. Sequencing was performed on peripheral blood. This chain joins TRBV30 and TRBJ1-1, with D unclear. The CDR3 DNA is TGTGCCTGGAGAACCGGGAACACTGAAGCTTTCTTT. This gives the protein CAWRTGNTEAFF.